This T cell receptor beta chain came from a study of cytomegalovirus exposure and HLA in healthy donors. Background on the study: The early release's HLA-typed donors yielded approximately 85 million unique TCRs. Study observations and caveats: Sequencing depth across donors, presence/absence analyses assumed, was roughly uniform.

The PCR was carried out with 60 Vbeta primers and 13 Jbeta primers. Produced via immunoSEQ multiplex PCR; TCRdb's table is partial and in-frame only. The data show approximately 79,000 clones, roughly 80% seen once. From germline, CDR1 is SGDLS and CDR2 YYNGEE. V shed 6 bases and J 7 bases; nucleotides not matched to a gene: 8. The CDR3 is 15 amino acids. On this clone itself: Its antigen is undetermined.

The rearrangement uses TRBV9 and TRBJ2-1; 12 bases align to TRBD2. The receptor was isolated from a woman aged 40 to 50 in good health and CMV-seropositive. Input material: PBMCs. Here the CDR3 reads CASNPGLAGINEQFF. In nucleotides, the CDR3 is TGTGCCAGCAACCCGGGACTAGCGGGTATAAATGAGCAGTTCTTC. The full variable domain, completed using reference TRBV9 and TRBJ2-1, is DSGVTQTPKHLITATGQRVTLRCSPRSGDLSVYWYQQSLDQGLQFLIQYYNGEERAKGNILERFSAQQFPDLHSELNLSSLELGDSALYFCASNPGLAGINEQFFGPGTRLTVL.